This T cell receptor (beta chain) was observed in a study of cytomegalovirus exposure and HLA in healthy donors. In the study overall: Earlier sequencing of some 180 million T cells yielded about 120 million unique TCR beta sequences. General study findings and limits: The presence/absence work took it that sequencing depth was about the same across donors. Indistinguishability led to the exclusion of some V segments, TRBV6-2 and TRBV6-3 included. Altogether, around 160 TCR beta chains were recorded as cytomegalovirus-associated.

The CDR3 is made up of 16 amino acids. The V and J ends lost 2 bases and 7 bases respectively, with 18 bases between them. Per the germline V gene, CDR1 is SNHLY and CDR2 is FYNNEI. PCR involved 60 Vbeta and 13 Jbeta primers. This table comes from immunoSEQ multiplex PCR, and its TCRdb copy is limited to in-frame clones, with some not included. Among around 180,000 clones listed, around 83% were seen once. About this clone itself: Its specificity is unknown.

The source is a woman aged 40-49 years in good health and CMV-seronegative. V usage is TRBV2 and J usage is TRBJ2-1; maybe TRBD2 (6 bases). Input material: PBMCs. As DNA, the CDR3 is TGTGCCAGCAGTGAACAGGGACTCCAGAGGGGTAATGAGCAGTTCTTC. Its translation: CASSEQGLQRGNEQFF. Supplemented by reference TRBV2 and TRBJ2-1, the full variable domain reads EPEVTQTPSHQVTQMGQEVILRCVPISNHLYFYWYRQILGQKVEFLVSFYNNEISEKSEIFDDQFSVERPDGSNFTLKIRSTKLEDSAMYFCASSEQGLQRGNEQFFGPGTRLTVL.